This TCR beta chain was sequenced in a study of T cells after yellow fever vaccination. About the research overall: Those fractions that held only low numbers of cells were prepared using the SMART-Seq v4 Ultra Low Input RNA kit. Study-wide points: On re-exposure, the response was weaker but peaked faster, at day 5 versus 15. CD4 and CD8 compartments shared a small share of clonotypes, likely from convergent recombination.

Using its own MiXCR run on the 5' RACE reads, TCRdb lists one record per CDR3 protein. The repertoire holds about 140,000 distinct CDR3 sequences, with 7.7% as singletons. The germline gives CDR1 SGHTA, CDR2 FQGNSA. The V gene lost 2 bases and the J gene lost 5 bases, with 12 bases spanning the gap. The CDR3 consists of 14 residues. As concerns this clonotype: Its antigen is unidentified.

This sequence was found in a man aged 30-40 years who received the YFV17D yellow fever vaccine. The chain carries TRBV7-2 and TRBJ2-5, with TRBD2 as a possible D gene (6 bases). Sequenced material: CD4+ T cells sorted from PBMCs, taken 5 days after the yellow fever booster vaccination. CDR3 loop: CASSLMGLGETQYF. The CDR3 nucleotides are TGTGCCAGCAGCTTAATGGGACTGGGGGAGACCCAGTACTTC.